The T cell receptor (beta chain) described here comes from a study of cytomegalovirus exposure and HLA in healthy donors. Germline-derived CDR1 and CDR2 are MDHEN and SYDVKM. V lost 1 base to trimming and J lost 0 bases; unmatched junction nucleotides: 4. The CDR3 has 16 amino acids. Profiling relied on immunoSEQ multiplex PCR, and the TCRdb table lists in-frame clones only, not all of them. Of 100,000 to 150,000 clones listed, around 86% are singletons. The chain links TRBV28 to TRBJ2-7, with 9 nucleotides matching TRBD1. Sequenced material: PBMCs. This TCR was recovered from a woman aged 18-29 years in good health and CMV-seronegative. Here the CDR3 reads CASSLFDRGSSYEQYF. CDR3 in DNA: TGTGCCAGCAGTTTATTCGACAGGGGGAGCTCCTACGAGCAGTACTTC.